The clone carrying this TCR beta chain turned up a few times. Assay: immunoSEQ multiplex PCR; the TCRdb copy retains only in-frame clones and omits some. The table includes 180,000 or so clones, roughly 86% detected once. This entry comes from a study of blood T cell repertoires in COVID-19. Background on the study: Sites in the United States, Italy and Spain provided acute and convalescent COVID-19 samples. T cells, B-cell-depleted T cells, or PBMCs supplied cDNA or gDNA.

The sequence derives from a middle-aged man with active or convalescent COVID-19. The specimen was peripheral blood.

The chain's CDR3 is CASSQQGAGSPLHF. The CDR3 bases are TGTGCCAGTAGTCAACAGGGGGCAGGTTCACCCCTCCACTTT. The rearrangement links TRBV19 to TRBJ1-6; 9 bases line up with TRBD1. The CDR3 is made up of 14 amino acids. V shed 5 bases and J 9 bases; nucleotides not matched to a gene: 5. CDR1 and CDR2 (germline): LNHDA, SQIVND (reference sequence).